These T cell receptor beta chains were read from a single sample in a study of blood T cell repertoires in COVID-19. Some clones are missing from TCRdb's copy, which holds only in-frame ones; the method was immunoSEQ multiplex PCR. The sample holds under 400,000 clones, nearly 90% seen once. The sequencing input was peripheral blood. The origin of the receptors is a man aged 18 to 29 with active or convalescent COVID-19. The CDR3 runs from the conserved cysteine through the conserved F or W.

16,TRBJ2-7,TRBV7-8,CASSQIGTSGTYEQYF
17,TRBJ1-5,TRBV19,CASMGFTGWWNNQPQHF
15,TRBJ1-6,TRBV11-1,CASSGGQLYNSPLHF
16,TRBJ1-5,TRBV28,CASSSPGQGAFQPQHF
14,TRBJ1-6,TRBV28,CASSQGSDNSPLHF
18,TRBJ1-4,TRBV29-1,CSDADGDTPFAANEKLFF
15,TRBJ2-3,TRBV11-2,CASSLGERGPDTQYF
16,TRBJ2-3,TRBV28,CASSLITGLGGDTQYF
15,TRBJ1-5,TRBV19,CASRSGQGGNQPQHF
15,TRBJ1-5,TRBV6-5,CASRSRTGSNQPQHF
13,TRBJ2-7,TRBV7-2,CASSLRGSYEQYF